Below are 8 T cell receptor beta chains sequenced from a single sample in a study of response to subunit inactivated influenza vaccine. TCRdb reprocessed the RT-PCR reads via MiXCR and lists one record per CDR3 protein. The table includes roughly 550,000 distinct CDR3 sequences, approximately 20% detected once. The same data also contributed to another study, on T cells expressing NK-cell markers. That source notes: For TCR beta, cDNA was produced by 5'RACE template switching with UMIs.

The material sequenced was CD4+ T cells sorted from PBMCs, taken 12 days after vaccination. The receptors were sampled from a man aged 50-60 years who received an inactivated influenza vaccine.

This clonotype was seen a handful of times. The genes are TRBV2 and TRBJ1-2, with TRBD1 identical over 7 bases. The germline gives CDR1 SNHLY, CDR2 FYNNEI. The CDR3 consists of 16 residues. Trimming took 2 bases from V and 6 from J; bases not matched to a gene: 12. CDR3 sequence (DNA): TGTGCCAGCAGTGAAAGCCCAATGACAGGGTTGCATGGCTACACCTTC. Protein product: CASSESPMTGLHGYTF.

The chain has TRBV7-9 and TRBJ1-4; no clear D gene. This CDR3 has 13 amino acids. V lost 8 bases, J lost 10 bases, and 17 bases lay in between. Germline V gene data show CDR1 as SEHNR and CDR2 as FQNEAQ (reference sequence). CDR3 sequence (DNA): TGTGCCAGCGAGGTACAACTGGGCGGAAAACTGTTTTTT. Amino acid sequence: CASEVQLGGKLFF.

In its sample, this clonotype was seen a few times. The V call is TRBV7-9, the J call TRBJ2-1, with D perhaps assigned TRBD1 or TRBD2 (5 bases each). The CDR3 contains 12 residues. Germline values: CDR1 SEHNR, CDR2 FQNEAQ (reference sequence). Trimming cost V 7 bases and J 14 bases, with 18 bases left between them. CDR3 coding DNA: TGTGCCAGCACCGAACCCCCGGGGACGGAGTTCTTC. This sequence encodes CASTEPPGTEFF.

The J gene is TRBJ2-7, the V gene TRBV20-1, with D uncertain. V lost 5 bases, J lost 6 bases, and 14 bases lay in between. Germline loops: CDR1 DFQATT, CDR2 SNEGSKA (reference sequence). This CDR3 region has 12 residues. The CDR3 DNA is TGCAGTGCTGGACGCCAGGTGCCCGAGCAGTACTTC. Translated, it gives CSAGRQVPEQYF.

This clonotype was found a few times. The chain is built from TRBV7-2 and TRBJ2-7, with TRBD1 matching over 7 bases. Trimming took 1 base from V and 2 from J; bases not matched to a gene: 8. Germline CDR1 SGHTA, CDR2 FQGNSA. This CDR3 comprises 16 residues. The CDR3: CASSLVGQGEPYEQYF. The CDR3 region has the DNA TGTGCCAGCAGCTTAGTCGGGCAGGGGGAACCCTACGAGCAGTACTTC.

The chain has TRBV20-1 and TRBJ2-5; possibly TRBD1 for D (6 bases). V was pared by 3 bases and J by 2 bases, with 10 bases between. The CDR3 has 13 residues. Germline V lookup: CDR1 DFQATT, CDR2 SNEGSKA (reference sequence). CDR3 sequence: CSARRTEQETQYF. Here the CDR3 DNA reads TGCAGTGCTAGGAGGACAGAGCAAGAGACCCAGTACTTC.

The rearrangement uses TRBV9 and TRBJ1-6, with a weak D call TRBD1 (5 bases). Germline V gives CDR1 SGDLS, CDR2 YYNGEE. This CDR3 spans 16 amino acids. The germline V and J ends were trimmed by 0 bases and 7 bases, with 14 bases remaining between them. The CDR3 spells CASSVGNRQGNSPLHF. CDR3 coding DNA: TGTGCCAGCAGCGTAGGAAACCGGCAGGGCAATTCACCCCTCCACTTT.

V is TRBV27 and J is TRBJ2-5; perhaps D is TRBD1 or TRBD2 (5 bases each). The CDR3 has 13 residues. In germline, CDR1 is MNHEY, CDR2 SMNVEV (reference sequence). Trimming stripped 2 bases from V and 7 bases from J, with 11 bases between. The CDR3 DNA sequence: TGTGCCAGCAGTTTACGCCAGGGAGCGACCCAGTACTTC. Encoded protein: CASSLRQGATQYF.